In this sample, the clone carrying this T cell receptor (beta chain) turned up many times. This specimen comes from a study of regulatory T cells in long-lasting Graves disease. On the study more broadly: Under 3 months of antithyroid drugs had been taken by newly diagnosed Graves' patients.

Building the TCR beta libraries relied on iRepertoire HTBI primers, and CDR3 regions underwent Arm-PCR. One entry per CDR3 protein results from TCRdb running MiXCR on the multiplex PCR reads. The table records about 470,000 distinct CDR3 sequences, about 15% of them present only once. Indicated time point: newly diagnosed GD, antithyroid drugs for less than 3 months. From RNA extracted from PBMCs, the TCR library was made. One endocrinology department in Xi'an, China, was where patients came from. The germline CDR1 and CDR2 sequences are KGHDR and SFDVKD. Trimming removed 3 bases at V and 4 bases at J, with 9 bases between. This CDR3 is 14 amino acids long. The same data also contributed to another study, on T cells in Graves' hyperthyroidism and ophthalmopathy. That work states: Blood also held most thyroid clonotypes expanded beyond 0.001.

The chain uses TRBV24-1 and TRBJ1-5; the D is unclear. The material sequenced was peripheral blood mononuclear cells (PBMCs), taken at new diagnosis, from a patient treated with antithyroid drugs. The sequence was collected from a woman in her twenties or thirties with Graves disease. The CDR3 bases are TGTGCCACCAGTGATCGAAAAGGGAATCAGCCCCAGCATTTT. Translating gives CATSDRKGNQPQHF.